This is a list of T cell receptor beta chains from one sample in a study of T cell responses to AZD1222 COVID-19 vaccine. TCRdb's table, derived via immunoSEQ multiplex PCR, lists solely in-frame clones and lacks some. The sample lists fewer than 140,000 clones, roughly nine tenths occurring once. The sample was peripheral blood, taken on day 0 of AZD1222 vaccination. These receptors were obtained from an adult in good health. CDR3s include the opening cysteine and the closing phenylalanine or tryptophan. The D gene is left open where the match is weak. The size field is filled for only some rows; it gives once, few, many or a size class.

TRBJ2-2 . . TRBV6-5 TGTGCCAGCAGGCTACCACAGGGTTCCACCGGGGAGCTGTTTTTT CASRLPQGSTGELFF
TRBJ1-3 . TRBD1 TRBV5-1 TGCGCCAGCAGCTTGGGGGCGACAGGGGGCCTGTACTCTGGAAACACCATATATTTT CASSLGATGGLYSGNTIYF
TRBJ1-4 . . TRBV5-6 TGTGCCAGCAGCTTGGTGTCTGAAAAACTGTTTTTT CASSLVSEKLFF
TRBJ2-2 few TRBD2 TRBV7-9 TGTGCCAGCAGCTTACTAAGCGGGATCACCGGGGAGCTGTTTTTT CASSLLSGITGELFF
TRBJ2-1 . . TRBV3-1/TRBV3-2 TGTGCCAGCAGGCGGACTTCACTGTACAATGAGCAGTTCTTC CASRRTSLYNEQFF
TRBJ2-7 . . TRBV12-5 TGTGCAGCGCGGGGACCGGCCTACGAGCAGTACTTC CAARGPAYEQYF
TRBJ2-1 . TRBD1 TRBV7-3 TGTGCCAGCAGCTTAACAGGGGGCCCTAATGAGCAGTTCTTC CASSLTGGPNEQFF
TRBJ1-1 . . TRBV11-3 TGTGCCAGCAGCTTAGCAGGGAACACTGAAGCTTTCTTT CASSLAGNTEAFF
TRBJ1-6 . . TRBV29-1 TGCAGCGTTAGGAGCTCCTATAATTCACCCCTCCACTTT CSVRSSYNSPLHF
TRBJ2-7 . . TRBV2 TGTGCCAGCAGTGAGTCGAACTACTTCTACGAGCAGTACTTC CASSESNYFYEQYF
TRBJ2-7 . TRBD2 TRBV5-4 TGTGCCAGCAGCTTGGGCGACGGGAGGGCCTACGAGCAGTACTTC CASSLGDGRAYEQYF
TRBJ1-1 once . TRBV30 TGTGCCTGGAGTGTTGCCGGCGGAGCTTTCTTT CAWSVAGGAFF
TRBJ2-7 . TRBD2 TRBV6-5 TGTGCCAGCAGTTCCCAAGGGAGGGACGAGCAGTACTTC CASSSQGRDEQYF
TRBJ1-5 . . TRBV2 TGTGCCAGCAGTGATGAACTCTCAAGACCCCAGCATTTT CASSDELSRPQHF
TRBJ2-5 . . TRBV11-2 TGTGCCAGCAGCTCTATCTCCCTGGCCCCTAAAGAGACCCAGTACTTC CASSSISLAPKETQYF
TRBJ1-2 . . TRBV4-3 TGCGCCAGCAGCCAAGGTCGGGCAGGGGCTTCCAAAGTATATGGCTACACCTTC CASSQGRAGASKVYGYTF
TRBJ2-3 . . TRBV28 TGTGCCAGCACCCCGGGGCTAAGTAGCACAGATACGCAGTATTTT CASTPGLSSTDTQYF
TRBJ2-7 few . TRBV6-6 TGTGCCACCCACATAAGGACACGCCCGGACGAGCAGTACTTC CATHIRTRPDEQYF
TRBJ1-3 . . TRBV19 TGTGCCAGTAATACAGGGGGAAACACCATATATTTT CASNTGGNTIYF
TRBJ1-1 . TRBD1 TRBV6-6 TGTGCCAGCAGCCGAGACAGGGGAGGCACTGAAGCTTTCTTT CASSRDRGGTEAFF
TRBJ1-1 . TRBD1 TRBV19 TGTGCCAGTAGTATCGGACAGGGAGTAAGGACTGAAGCTTTCTTT CASSIGQGVRTEAFF
TRBJ1-5 . TRBD1 TRBV19 TGTGCCAGTAGTATAGGCTTCCGACAGGGAAAAAATCAGCCCCAGCATTTT CASSIGFRQGKNQPQHF
TRBJ1-5 . TRBD1 TRBV5-4 TGTGCCAGCAGCTTGGCCGGACAGGGGGATCAGCCCCAGCATTTT CASSLAGQGDQPQHF
TRBJ1-6 once . TRBV3-1/TRBV3-2 TGTGCCAGCAGCCAAGCTCTTCGGGGACTCGGTAACGCGGGGCATTCACCCCTCCACTTT CASSQALRGLGNAGHSPLHF
TRBJ2-3 . . TRBV6-5 TGTGCCAGCAGTTCAGAGGGGCTTGGCACAGATACGCAGTATTTT CASSSEGLGTDTQYF
TRBJ1-3 . TRBD1 TRBV6-1 TGTGCCAGCAGTGAATTTGAGGGACAGGGGAGAAACACCATATATTTT CASSEFEGQGRNTIYF